This TCR beta chain was found in a study of shared T cell receptors in the human thymus. CDR1 MNHNY and CDR2 SVGAGI come from the germline V gene (reference sequence). Trimming removed 8 bases from V and 8 bases from J, with 10 bases in between. The CDR3 is 12 amino acids. Here immunoSEQ multiplex PCR was the method, and the copy in TCRdb shows in-frame clones only, minus some. The sample holds 500,000 to 850,000 clones, about 90% seen once. A remark on this clone: This sample includes further DNA sequences coding for the same CDR3.

The data also belong to a second study, concerning human thymus T cells.

The specimen was thymocytes. The chain employs TRBV6-6 and TRBJ1-6, with a weak D call TRBD1 (5 bases). This TCR derives from a boy in the first two years of life with a congenital heart defect. The CDR3 DNA is TGTGCCAGCTTCCCAGGGCATTCACCCCTCCACTTT. Protein: CASFPGHSPLHF.